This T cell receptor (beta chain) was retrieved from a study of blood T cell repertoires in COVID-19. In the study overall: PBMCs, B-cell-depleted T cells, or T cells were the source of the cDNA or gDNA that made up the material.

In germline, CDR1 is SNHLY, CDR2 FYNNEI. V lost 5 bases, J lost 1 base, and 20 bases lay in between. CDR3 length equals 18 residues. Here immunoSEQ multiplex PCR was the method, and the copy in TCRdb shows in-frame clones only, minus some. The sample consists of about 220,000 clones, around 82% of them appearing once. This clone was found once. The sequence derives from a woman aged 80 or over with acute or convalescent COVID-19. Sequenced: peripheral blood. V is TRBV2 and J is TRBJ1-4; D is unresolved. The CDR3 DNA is TGTGCCAGCAGTCTCACGGGAGGGCGGCGGGGAACTAATGAAAAACTGTTTTTT. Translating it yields CASSLTGGRRGTNEKLFF.